This T cell receptor (beta chain) was identified during a study of Ad26.COV2.S vaccination and SARS-CoV-2 variants. On the study more broadly: Within the COV1001 Ad26.COV2.S trial arm, the donor was enrolled. The study gave Ad26.COV2.S intramuscularly, once or twice 56 days apart. Points from the study as a whole: Comparable non-spike TCR breadth was observed in vaccine and placebo recipients.

Generated by immunoSEQ multiplex PCR, the TCRdb table keeps only in-frame clones and is missing some. The sample contains roughly 700,000 clones, roughly 90% of which appear only once. Treatment reported: around 19 received Ad26.COV2.S at low or high dose, single or two shots; about 5 received placebo; per-sample allocation not given. Repertoires come from day 63 after the first vaccine or placebo injection. It was an adult aged 18-55 years in Boston who was the donor. Germline trimming cut 4 bases from V and 3 bases from J; bases unmatched to any gene: 2. Looked up from germline, CDR1 is LNHDA and CDR2 is SQIVND (reference sequence). There are 14 residues in the CDR3. As for this clone: The antigen is undetermined.

The genes are TRBV19 and TRBJ2-7, with TRBD1 matching 11 bases. The receptor was isolated from a person between 18 and 65 years old who received the Ad26.COV2.S COVID-19 vaccine or a placebo. The specimen was peripheral blood, collected in a trial of Ad26.COV2.S vaccine versus placebo. In DNA form, the CDR3 reads TGTGCCAGTAGTACCGGGACAGGGGGCTACGAGCAGTACTTC. It is translated as CASSTGTGGYEQYF.